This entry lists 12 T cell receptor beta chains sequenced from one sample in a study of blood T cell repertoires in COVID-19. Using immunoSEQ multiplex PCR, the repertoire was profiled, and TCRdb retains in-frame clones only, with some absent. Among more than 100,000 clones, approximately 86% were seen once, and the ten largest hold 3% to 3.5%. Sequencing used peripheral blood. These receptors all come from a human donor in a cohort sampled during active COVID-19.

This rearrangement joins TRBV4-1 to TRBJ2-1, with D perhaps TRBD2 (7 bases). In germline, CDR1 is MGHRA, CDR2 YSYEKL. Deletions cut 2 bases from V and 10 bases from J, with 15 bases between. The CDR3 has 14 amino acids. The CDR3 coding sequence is TGCGCCAGCAGCCAAACGGGGGGCCCGGGGGAGCAGTTCTTC. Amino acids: CASSQTGGPGEQFF.

The CDR3 loop reads CASSIVRDRGYEQYF. CDR3 nucleotide sequence: TGTGCCAGCAGCATAGTCCGGGACAGGGGCTACGAGCAGTACTTC. V is TRBV7-8 and J is TRBJ2-7, with 10 bases that match TRBD1. V lost 5 bases to trimming and J lost 3 bases; unmatched junction nucleotides: 7. Germline loops: CDR1 SGHVS, CDR2 FQNEAQ. The CDR3 contains 15 residues.

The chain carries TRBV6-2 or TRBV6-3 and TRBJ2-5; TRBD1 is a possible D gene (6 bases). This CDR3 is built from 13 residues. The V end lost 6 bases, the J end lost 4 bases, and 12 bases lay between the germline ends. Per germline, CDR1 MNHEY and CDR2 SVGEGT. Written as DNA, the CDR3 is TGTGCCAGCAGCCCTCTGGGGGCAGAGACCCAGTACTTC. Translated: CASSPLGAETQYF.

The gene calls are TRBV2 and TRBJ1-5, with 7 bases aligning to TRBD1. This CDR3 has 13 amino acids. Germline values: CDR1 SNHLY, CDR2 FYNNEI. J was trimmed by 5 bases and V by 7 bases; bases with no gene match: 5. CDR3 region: CASNDREDQPQHF. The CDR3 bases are TGTGCCAGCAACGACAGGGAAGATCAGCCCCAGCATTTT.

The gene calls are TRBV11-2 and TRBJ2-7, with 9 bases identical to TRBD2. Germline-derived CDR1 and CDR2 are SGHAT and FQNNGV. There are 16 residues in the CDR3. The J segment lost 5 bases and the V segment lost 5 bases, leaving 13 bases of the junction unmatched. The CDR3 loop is CASSPHRRGGNHEQYF. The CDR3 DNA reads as TGTGCCAGCAGCCCGCATCGGCGGGGGGGCAATCACGAGCAGTACTTC.

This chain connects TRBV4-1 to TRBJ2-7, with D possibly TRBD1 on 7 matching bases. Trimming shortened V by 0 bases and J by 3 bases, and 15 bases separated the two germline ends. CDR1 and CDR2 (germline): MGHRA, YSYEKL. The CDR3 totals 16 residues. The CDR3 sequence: CASSQDGQGGSYEQYF. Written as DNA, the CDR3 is TGCGCCAGCAGCCAAGATGGGCAGGGGGGTAGCTACGAGCAGTACTTC.

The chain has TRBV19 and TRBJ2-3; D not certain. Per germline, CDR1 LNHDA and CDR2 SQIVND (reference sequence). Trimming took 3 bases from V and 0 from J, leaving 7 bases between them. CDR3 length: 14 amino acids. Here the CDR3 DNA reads TGTGCCAGTAGTATCCGGCGGAGCACAGATACGCAGTATTTT. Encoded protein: CASSIRRSTDTQYF. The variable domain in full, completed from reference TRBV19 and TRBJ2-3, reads DGGITQSPKYLFRKEGQNVTLSCEQNLNHDAMYWYRQDPGQGLRLIYYSQIVNDFQKGDIAEGYSVSREKKESFPLTVTSAQKNPTAFYLCASSIRRSTDTQYFGPGTRLTVL.

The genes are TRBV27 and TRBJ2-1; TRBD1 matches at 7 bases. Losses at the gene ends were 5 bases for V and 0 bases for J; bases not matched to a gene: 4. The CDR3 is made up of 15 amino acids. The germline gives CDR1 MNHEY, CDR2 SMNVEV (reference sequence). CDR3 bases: TGTGCCAGCAGTCCTAACAGGGGCTCCTACAATGAGCAGTTCTTC. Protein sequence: CASSPNRGSYNEQFF.

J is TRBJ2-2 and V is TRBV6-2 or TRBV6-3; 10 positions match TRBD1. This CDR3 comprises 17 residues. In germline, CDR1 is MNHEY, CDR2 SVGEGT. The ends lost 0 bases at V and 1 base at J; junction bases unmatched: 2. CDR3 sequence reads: CASSYSGQGWNTGELFF. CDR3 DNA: TGTGCCAGCAGTTACTCGGGACAGGGGTGGAACACCGGGGAGCTGTTTTTT.

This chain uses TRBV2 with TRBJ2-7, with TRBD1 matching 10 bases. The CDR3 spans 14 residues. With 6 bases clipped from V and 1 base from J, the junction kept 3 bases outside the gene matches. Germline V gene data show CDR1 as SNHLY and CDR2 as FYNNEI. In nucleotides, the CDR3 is TGTGCCAGCAGAAGGGACAGGGGTTCCTACGAGCAGTACTTC. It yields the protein CASRRDRGSYEQYF.

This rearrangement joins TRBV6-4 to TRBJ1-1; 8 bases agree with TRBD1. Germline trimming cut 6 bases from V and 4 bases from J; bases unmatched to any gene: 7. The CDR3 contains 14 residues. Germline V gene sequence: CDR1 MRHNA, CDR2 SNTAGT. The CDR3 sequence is CASSQGARATEAFF. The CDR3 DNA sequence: TGTGCCAGCAGCCAGGGGGCGAGGGCCACTGAAGCTTTCTTT.

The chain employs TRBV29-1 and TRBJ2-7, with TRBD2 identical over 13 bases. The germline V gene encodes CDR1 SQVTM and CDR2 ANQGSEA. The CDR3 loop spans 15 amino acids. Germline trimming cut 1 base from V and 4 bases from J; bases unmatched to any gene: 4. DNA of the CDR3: TGCAGCGTTGAAGGGACTAGCGGGAGTGTGTACGAGCAGTACTTC. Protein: CSVEGTSGSVYEQYF.